A selection of T cell receptor beta chains follows, all from one sample in a study of blood T cell repertoires in COVID-19. The protocol was immunoSEQ multiplex PCR, while the TCRdb copy is restricted to in-frame clones and leaves out a portion. In the table there are around 230,000 clones, approximately 82% of which are singletons. The material sequenced was peripheral blood. Every receptor here comes from a woman aged 50 to 65 with acute or convalescent COVID-19. CDR3s include the opening cysteine and the closing phenylalanine or tryptophan. Each record gives: J gene, clone size, V gene, CDR3 protein. The size of a clone is reported for some rows only, either as once, few or many, or as a class for expanded clones.

J: TRBJ2-1
size: -
V: TRBV5-1
CDR3: CASSSGLAYYNEQFF

J: TRBJ1-2
size: -
V: TRBV7-2
CDR3: CASSLAAGANYGYTF

J: TRBJ2-1
size: -
V: TRBV10-3
CDR3: CAISELASGSHEQFF

J: TRBJ2-7
size: -
V: TRBV6-1
CDR3: CASSENTGGREQYF

J: TRBJ1-1
size: -
V: TRBV4-1
CDR3: CASSQEFVRAEAFF

J: TRBJ1-5
size: -
V: TRBV19
CDR3: CASSMDPNGAQHF

J: TRBJ2-5
size: -
V: TRBV5-1
CDR3: CASSASGEETQYF

J: TRBJ2-1
size: -
V: TRBV24-1
CDR3: CATSDPTSGSVNEQFF

J: TRBJ2-7
size: -
V: TRBV29-1
CDR3: CSVGDTYEQYF

J: TRBJ1-2
size: -
V: TRBV28
CDR3: CASSPLSTVNDYGYTF

J: TRBJ1-6
size: -
V: TRBV27
CDR3: CASSWTGLDSPLHF

J: TRBJ1-4
size: -
V: TRBV27
CDR3: CASSLSGAATNEKLFF

J: TRBJ2-7
size: -
V: TRBV10-1
CDR3: CASSVAGTVYEQYF

J: TRBJ2-1
size: -
V: TRBV27
CDR3: CASKLSKGTSGSNEQFF

J: TRBJ1-2
size: -
V: TRBV11-2
CDR3: CASSIKPTGGGYGYTF

J: TRBJ2-3
size: -
V: TRBV5-1
CDR3: CASSIEGHRATDTQYF

J: TRBJ2-1
size: -
V: TRBV28
CDR3: CASRPGTTALDEQFF

J: TRBJ2-1
size: -
V: TRBV11-3
CDR3: CASSPNTQGSLSYNEQFF

J: TRBJ2-4
size: -
V: TRBV5-6
CDR3: CASSRAGTDKNIQYF

J: TRBJ1-2
size: -
V: TRBV7-9
CDR3: CASSYNRGGNYGYTF

J: TRBJ1-3
size: -
V: TRBV2
CDR3: CASRDQRQGTGNTIYF

J: TRBJ2-5
size: -
V: TRBV29-1
CDR3: CSAPGQGLGETQYF

J: TRBJ2-3
size: -
V: TRBV19
CDR3: CATSPGSSTDTQYF

J: TRBJ1-1
size: once
V: TRBV2
CDR3: CASVRADPNTEAFF

J: TRBJ2-5
size: -
V: TRBV4-2
CDR3: CASSPPYTQETQYF

J: TRBJ2-5
size: -
V: TRBV20-1
CDR3: CSAPRGETQYF

J: TRBJ2-2
size: -
V: TRBV18
CDR3: CASSPQASGMNTGELFF

J: TRBJ1-1
size: few
V: TRBV18
CDR3: CASSLQTGRTEAFF

J: TRBJ2-7
size: -
V: TRBV7-8
CDR3: CASSSFSGRAPYEQYF

J: TRBJ2-3
size: -
V: TRBV5-4
CDR3: CASSFGQGGTDTQYF

J: TRBJ1-4
size: few
V: TRBV10-2
CDR3: CASSHRQLTNEKLFF

J: TRBJ2-7
size: -
V: TRBV13
CDR3: CASSLKWQTYEQYF

J: TRBJ1-1
size: -
V: TRBV5-1
CDR3: CASSLAPAGMYTEAFF

J: TRBJ2-7
size: -
V: TRBV28
CDR3: CASSSNFYEQYF

J: TRBJ2-7
size: once
V: TRBV15
CDR3: CATSKGDYEQYF

J: TRBJ2-1
size: -
V: TRBV18
CDR3: CASSPPSGNNEQFF

J: TRBJ2-2
size: -
V: TRBV9
CDR3: CASSVGHNTGELFF

J: TRBJ2-7
size: -
V: TRBV19
CDR3: CASSIRDWTYEQYF

J: TRBJ2-3
size: -
V: TRBV19
CDR3: CASRPSGTSGIDTQYF

J: TRBJ1-4
size: -
V: TRBV18
CDR3: CASSPRHNNEKLFF

J: TRBJ1-5
size: -
V: TRBV7-8
CDR3: CASSLGSGHNQPQHF

J: TRBJ1-1
size: few
V: TRBV5-1
CDR3: CASSLVMDRPLREAFF

J: TRBJ2-7
size: -
V: TRBV3-1/TRBV3-2
CDR3: CASSQSSTSEQYF

J: TRBJ2-3
size: -
V: TRBV5-1
CDR3: CASSLSSGADTQYF

J: TRBJ1-6
size: -
V: TRBV2
CDR3: CASSGGQGPLGNSPLHF

J: TRBJ2-7
size: -
V: TRBV24-1
CDR3: CATIRCGSSSYEQYF

J: TRBJ1-2
size: once
V: TRBV2
CDR3: CASSGAGMALANYGYTF

J: TRBJ2-3
size: -
V: TRBV28
CDR3: CASAGGGPTDTQYF

J: TRBJ2-1
size: -
V: TRBV10-3
CDR3: CAISDSGSYNEQFF

J: TRBJ2-4
size: once
V: TRBV19
CDR3: CASSIGAGKTHIQYF

J: TRBJ2-2
size: -
V: TRBV11-3
CDR3: CASSLELLAGGNTGELFF

J: TRBJ2-7
size: -
V: TRBV5-6
CDR3: CASSPTPAYEQYF